Following are 8 T cell receptor beta chains from one sample sequenced in a study of T-cell reconstitution after alpha-beta-depleted transplantation in children. Preparation of the TCRbeta library used unique molecular identifiers. Via MiXCR, TCRdb re-called the PCR reads, giving one row per CDR3 protein. The profile shows around 700,000 distinct CDR3 sequences, roughly 14% of them singletons. Source: PBMCs, taken before TCRalphabeta/CD19-depleted stem cell transplant. All receptors come from a girl aged 2 to 10 with congenital amegakaryocytic thrombocytopenia, due to receive a stem cell transplant.

In this sample, this clonotype turned up many times. This chain links TRBV20-1 with TRBJ2-4; D is unclear. The CDR3 spans 13 residues. CDR1 and CDR2 from the germline V gene are DFQATT and SNEGSKA (reference sequence). Trimming took off 5 bases at V and 4 bases at J, with 12 bases between the two ends. The CDR3: CSADHPGKNIQYF. DNA for the CDR3: TGCAGTGCTGACCATCCCGGGAAAAACATTCAGTACTTC.

This clonotype was recorded at least ten times. This chain uses TRBV5-5 with TRBJ2-3; D may be TRBD1 or TRBD2 (5 bases each). Germline assignment: CDR1 SGHKS and CDR2 YYEKEE (reference sequence). The V gene lost 0 bases and the J gene lost 2 bases, with 13 bases spanning the gap. This CDR3 has 16 amino acids. The CDR3 sequence: CASSLGGGWVTDTQYF. DNA for the CDR3: TGTGCCAGCAGCTTGGGGGGCGGGTGGGTCACAGATACGCAGTATTTT. The variable domain in full, completed from reference TRBV5-5 and TRBJ2-3, reads DAGVTQSPTHLIKTRGQQVTLRCSPISGHKSVSWYQQVLGQGPQFIFQYYEKEERGRGNFPDRFSARQFPNYSSELNVNALLLGDSALYLCASSLGGGWVTDTQYFGPGTRLTVL.

As regards this clonotype: Just one base apart from a much larger clone, this may be a read error. The chain joins TRBV20-1 to TRBJ2-1; perhaps TRBD1 as D (5 bases). CDR1 is DFQATT, CDR2 SNEGSKA, per germline (reference sequence). This CDR3 contains 11 residues. The CDR3 protein is CSASRGSEQSF. The CDR3, as DNA: TGCAGTGCTAGTAGGGGAAGCGAGCAGTCCTTC.

The CDR3 loop reads CASSLGGQTQETQYF. In nucleotides, the CDR3 is TGCGCCAGCAGCTTGGGCGGCCAGACCCAAGAGACCCAGTACTTC. J is TRBJ2-5 and V is TRBV5-1; D unclear. This CDR3 is built from 15 residues. V lost 0 bases to trimming and J lost 1 base, with 10 bases between them. Germline V gene data show CDR1 as SGHRS and CDR2 as YFSETQ.

This clonotype was counted ten times or more. The rearrangement joins TRBV28 to TRBJ2-7; D may be TRBD1 (5 bases). The CDR3 runs to 12 residues. V lost 8 bases and J lost 4, with 12 bases in between. Germline CDR1 and CDR2: MDHEN and SYDVKM. CDR3 loop: CASWSQGYEQYF. The CDR3 region has the DNA TGTGCCAGCTGGAGCCAGGGATACGAGCAGTACTTC.

The chain recombines TRBV15 with TRBJ1-1, with D maybe TRBD1 (6 bases). Germline CDR1 is LNHNV and CDR2 is YYDKDF (reference sequence). V gave up 0 bases and J gave up 0 bases, with 11 bases separating them. The CDR3 extends over 16 amino acids. CDR3 sequence (DNA): TGTGCCACCAGCAGAGAAGACCAGGGGTTGAACACTGAAGCTTTCTTT. The encoded protein is CATSREDQGLNTEAFF.

This chain uses TRBV20-1 with TRBJ2-1; the D gene could be TRBD1 or TRBD2 (5 bases each). This CDR3 contains 14 residues. Per the germline V gene, CDR1 is DFQATT and CDR2 is SNEGSKA (reference sequence). The CDR3 sequence: CTAPPGHLKDEQFF. In nucleotides, the CDR3 is TGCACTGCCCCCCCGGGGCACTTGAAAGATGAGCAGTTCTTC.

This clonotype was found many times. The rearrangement uses TRBV6-1 and TRBJ2-1, with D tentatively TRBD1 (6 bases). This CDR3 spans 18 amino acids. V lost 7 bases and J lost 8, with 30 bases in between. Germline CDR1 is MNHNS and CDR2 is SASEGT. CDR3 residues: CASKGQIYGPQVGDEQFF. The CDR3 region has the DNA TGTGCCAGCAAGGGACAAATATATGGTCCCCAAGTCGGCGATGAGCAGTTCTTC.